This paragraph covers one T cell receptor (beta chain) sequence. Its antigen remains unknown. Time point here: cycle 4 day 1 (C4D1), after 6 weeks of nivolumab. Autologous stem cell transplantation was followed by relapse in every patient, and brentuximab vedotin exposure varied. These data belong to a study of PD-1 blockade in classical Hodgkin lymphoma. Findings of the study overall: Although disease activity or prior therapy may be involved, causes of the repertoire differences remain undefined. Newly diagnosed patients and complete responders had comparable diversity at baseline. Reported findings placed baseline TCR diversity lower in newly diagnosed patients (compared with healthy donors). In CD4+ cells, TCR diversity went up significantly by C4D1, but in CD8+ cells it did not.

Using immunoSEQ multiplex PCR, the repertoire was profiled, and TCRdb retains in-frame clones only, with some absent. The sample carries about 27,000 clones, roughly 72% recorded once. The CDR3 has 16 amino acids. In germline, CDR1 is SGHRS, CDR2 YFSETQ. V shed 0 bases, J shed 6 bases, and the junction held 3 bases outside the gene matches. This specimen consisted of peripheral blood mononuclear cells (PBMCs), obtained before the fourth cycle of nivolumab. The chain uses TRBV5-1 and TRBJ2-1; 13 nucleotides match TRBD2. The sequence was collected from a human donor with classical Hodgkin lymphoma. CDR3 region: CASSLELAGGSNEQFF. CDR3 bases: TGCGCCAGCAGCTTGGAACTAGCGGGGGGGTCCAATGAGCAGTTCTTC. The whole variable domain, remainder taken from reference TRBV5-1 and TRBJ2-1, is KAGVTQTPRYLIKTRGQQVTLSCSPISGHRSVSWYQQTPGQGLQFLFEYFSETQRNKGNFPGRFSGRQFSNSRSEMNVSTLELGDSALYLCASSLELAGGSNEQFFGPGTRLTVL.